This TCR beta chain stems from a study of sequential checkpoint blockade in melanoma. The table came from immunoSEQ multiplex PCR; TCRdb's copy has only in-frame clones and leaves some out. This sample has approximately 2,700 clones, with 20% to 25% found just once. This clone showed up many times. Regarding treatment: randomized to nivolumab then ipilimumab (arm A) or the reverse (arm B). Germline V CDR1 and CDR2: SGHNT, YENEEA. The V end was cut by 5 bases, the J end by 0 bases, with 17 bases between. The CDR3 is 17 amino acids. The TCR was taken from a human donor with melanoma. Sequenced material: tumor tissue (inferred from file names), taken from a patient given nivolumab and ipilimumab in sequence. J is TRBJ2-4 and V is TRBV11-3; D not certain. CDR3 amino acids: CASSLKGQELAKNIQYF. The CDR3 bases are TGTGCCAGCAGCCTCAAAGGGCAGGAGCTAGCCAAAAACATTCAGTACTTC.